This TCR beta chain was sequenced for a study of blood T cell repertoires in COVID-19. Study as a whole: Nucleic acid was either cDNA or gDNA, and it came from T cells, B-cell-depleted T cells, or PBMCs.

This CDR3 is built from 15 residues. Trimming shortened V by 6 bases and J by 5 bases, and 19 bases separated the two germline ends. Germline lookup yields CDR1 MNHEY and CDR2 SVGAGI. Profiling relied on immunoSEQ multiplex PCR, and the TCRdb table lists in-frame clones only, not all of them. The data contain a few hundred thousand clones, about 88% of them singletons. The rearrangement uses TRBV6-5 and TRBJ2-5, with D perhaps TRBD1 (6 bases). This TCR derives from a human donor in a cohort sampled during active COVID-19. Sequencing was carried out using peripheral blood. CDR3 in DNA: TGTGCCAGCAGACCCGACAGGCAAAGGAGGGAGACCCAGTACTTC. Protein: CASRPDRQRRETQYF.